This entry lists 24 T cell receptor beta chains sequenced from one sample in a study of blood T cells in healthy people across ages. Sample-barcoded 5' priming and a J-beta primer mix drove a second PCR of 7 to 11 cycles. TCRdb re-called the 5' RACE reads with MiXCR, one entry per CDR3 protein. The sample lists about 780,000 distinct CDR3 sequences; about 45% were seen once. The source material was blood. Receptor source: a man older than 75 in good health.

The J gene is TRBJ1-6, the V gene TRBV14; 11 bases fit TRBD1. CDR1 and CDR2 (germline): SGHDN, FVKESK. The trim removed 5 bases at V and 7 bases at J, leaving 4 bases unmatched. CDR3 size: 15 residues. DNA for the CDR3: TGTGCCAGCAGCACAGGACAGGGGGCGAATTCACCCCTCCACTTT. It yields the protein CASSTGQGANSPLHF.

This chain joins TRBV19 and TRBJ2-3; a possible D gene is TRBD2 (7 bases). This CDR3 spans 12 amino acids. Germline V gene lookup returns CDR1 LNHDA and CDR2 SQIVND (reference sequence). The V end lost 8 bases, the J end lost 6 bases, and 12 bases lay between the germline ends. CDR3 nucleotides: TGTGCCAGTGGGGGGGCTATGGATACGCAGTATTTT. Translated, it gives CASGGAMDTQYF.

V and J are TRBV29-1 and TRBJ1-2; D is unclear. With 8 bases removed from V and 4 bases from J, the gap between germline ends came to 14 bases. This CDR3 is built from 12 residues. The germline gives CDR1 SQVTM, CDR2 ANQGSEA. This chain's CDR3 is CSIAGVSYGYTF. Here the CDR3 DNA reads TGCAGCATCGCCGGGGTCAGCTATGGCTACACCTTC.

V usage is TRBV20-1 and J usage is TRBJ1-1; D call uncertain. The CDR3 consists of 11 residues. V was cut by 8 bases and J by 4 bases, with 11 bases left in between. Germline V gene lookup returns CDR1 DFQATT and CDR2 SNEGSKA (reference sequence). Here the CDR3 DNA reads TGCAGTTCACCCCGGGCCACTGAAGCTTTCTTT. Its translation: CSSPRATEAFF.

This clonotype was detected a few times. The V gene is TRBV15, the J gene TRBJ1-1; a possible D gene is TRBD1 (5 bases). V shed 1 base and J shed 1 base, with 10 bases lying between them. The CDR3 totals 15 residues. CDR1 is LNHNV and CDR2 is YYDKDF in the germline V gene (reference sequence). The CDR3 nucleotides read TGTGCCACCAGCAGAGGGACATACGGGAACACTGAAGCTTTCTTT. It encodes CATSRGTYGNTEAFF.

The V gene is TRBV6-1, the J gene TRBJ1-2; a weak D match, TRBD1 (5 bases). Germline CDR1 is MNHNS and CDR2 is SASEGT. The CDR3 totals 13 residues. Trimming left V 6 bases short and J 0 bases short, with 8 bases between. The CDR3 DNA sequence: TGTGCCAGCAGACTGACAGCTAACTATGGCTACACCTTC. This codes for CASRLTANYGYTF.

The gene calls are TRBV15 and TRBJ2-7, with D possibly TRBD2 on 5 matching bases. The V end lost 5 bases, the J end lost 0 bases, and 14 bases lay between the germline ends. The CDR3 is 15 residues long. The germline CDR1 and CDR2 sequences are LNHNV and YYDKDF (reference sequence). DNA of the CDR3: TGTGCCACCAGCCGCGGGCCAGAGAGCTCCTACGAGCAGTACTTC. Translation: CATSRGPESSYEQYF.

The rearrangement uses TRBV24-1 and TRBJ2-3; perhaps TRBD2 as D (6 bases). This CDR3 region has 15 residues. The germline CDR1 and CDR2 sequences are KGHDR and SFDVKD. The germline V and J ends were trimmed by 1 base and 7 bases, with 14 bases remaining between them. The CDR3 nucleotides read TGTGCCACCAGTGATTTCCCCAGGAGGGGAAATACGCAGTATTTT. Residues: CATSDFPRRGNTQYF.

The chain couples TRBV7-2 to TRBJ2-7; D might be TRBD2 (6 bases). Trimming removed 3 bases at V and 7 bases at J, with 13 bases between. This CDR3 region has 13 residues. From germline, CDR1 is SGHTA and CDR2 FQGNSA. The CDR3 sequence: CASSFPPGDEQYF. CDR3 sequence (DNA): TGTGCCAGCAGCTTCCCCCCGGGGGATGAGCAGTACTTC.

This clonotype was counted a few times. The J gene is TRBJ1-2, the V gene TRBV5-1; TRBD1 is a possible D gene (5 bases). Germline V gene sequence: CDR1 SGHRS, CDR2 YFSETQ. V lost 4 bases, J lost 3 bases, and 13 bases lay in between. The CDR3 extends over 14 amino acids. CDR3 DNA sequence: TGCGCCAGCAGCCCGCGAAGGGGTGACTATGGCTACACCTTC. This translates into CASSPRRGDYGYTF.

The table lists this clonotype with many counts. The genes are TRBV20-1 and TRBJ2-1; 7 nucleotides match TRBD1. Germline V gives CDR1 DFQATT, CDR2 SNEGSKA (reference sequence). This CDR3 spans 17 amino acids. After removal of 6 bases from V and 4 bases from J, the junction contained 18 bases not matched to a gene. CDR3 nucleotide sequence: TGCAGTGCCAACAGACAGGGAGCAGGGAGTGGGTACAATGAGCAGTTCTTC. The encoded protein is CSANRQGAGSGYNEQFF.

The V call is TRBV4-3, the J call TRBJ2-1; perhaps TRBD2 as D (6 bases). Trimming took off 0 bases at V and 4 bases at J, with 19 bases between the two ends. This CDR3 spans 18 amino acids. CDR1 is LGHNA and CDR2 is YSLEER in the germline V gene. The CDR3 loop is CASSQDRGPSVIYNEQFF. The CDR3 DNA reads TGCGCCAGCAGCCAAGACAGAGGACCTAGCGTCATATACAATGAGCAGTTCTTC.

This clonotype was counted only a few times. The J gene is TRBJ2-1, the V gene TRBV6-6; D not resolved. CDR1 is MNHNY, CDR2 SVGAGI, per germline (reference sequence). The CDR3 extends over 14 amino acids. V gave up 2 bases and J gave up 0 bases, with 5 bases separating them. The CDR3 nucleotides are TGTGCCAGCAGTTACGAGAGCTCCTACAATGAGCAGTTCTTC. This gives the protein CASSYESSYNEQFF.

The chain combines TRBV12-3 or TRBV12-4 with TRBJ2-1, with TRBD2 as a possible D gene (6 bases). The CDR3 runs to 15 residues. Trimming took off 7 bases at V and 6 bases at J, with 19 bases between the two ends. The DNA for the CDR3 is TGTGCCAGCACCCGATCCGGGACTCCCAGCAATGAGCAGTTCTTC. Residues: CASTRSGTPSNEQFF.

The V call is TRBV10-3, the J call TRBJ2-7, with no clear D. The DNA end lines up better with TRBJ2-5; the J call may be wrong. This CDR3 comprises 16 residues. The germline gives CDR1 ENHRY, CDR2 SYGVKD. CDR3 bases: TGTGCCATCAGTGAGTCGACTTTACAAGCTACGGAGACCCAGTACTTC. This codes for CAISESTLQATETQYF.

This clonotype was detected ten times or more. This rearrangement joins TRBV20-1 to TRBJ2-1; D unresolved. Germline-derived CDR1 and CDR2 are DFQATT and SNEGSKA (reference sequence). The CDR3 length is 14 residues. The V end was cut by 6 bases, the J end by 4 bases, with 16 bases between. DNA of the CDR3: TGCAGTGCCCGCCCGACGGTCCGATACAATGAGCAGTTCTTC. This translates into CSARPTVRYNEQFF.

CDR3: CASSLAQGAHEQYF. The CDR3 DNA reads TGTGCCAGCAGTTTAGCACAGGGAGCCCACGAGCAGTACTTC. This chain links TRBV12-3 or TRBV12-4 with TRBJ2-7; D may be TRBD1 (6 bases). This CDR3 comprises 14 residues. V lost 0 bases and J lost 5, with 11 bases in between.

This clonotype was detected only once. This chain joins TRBV11-3 and TRBJ2-5; D is undetermined. The J call may be incorrect, as the DNA end agrees better with TRBJ2-7. From germline, CDR1 is SGHNT and CDR2 YENEEA. The CDR3 covers 14 residues. For the CDR3, the DNA is TGTGCCAGCAGCTTAGATCATTATAACCGCGAGCAGTACTTC. Protein: CASSLDHYNREQYF.

As concerns this clonotype: A clone one base away is much larger, so this may be a read error. The chain uses TRBV4-3 and TRBJ1-2; D gene ambiguous. The germline gives CDR1 LGHNA, CDR2 YSLEER. Deletions cut 0 bases from V and 7 bases from J, with 9 bases between. This CDR3 comprises 13 residues. CDR3 sequence (DNA): TGCGCCAGCAGCCAAGATCAGGTGGGTGGCTACACCTTC. Its translation is CASSQDQVGGYTF.

As for this clonotype: At one end, the junction sequence differs from germline, possibly due to a read error. CDR3 sequence (DNA): TGTGCCAGCAGCCGGGCGGGAGGCACCCGCGGGCAGCTCCAGCATTTT. Protein: CASSRAGGTRGQLQHF. The gene calls are TRBV7-2 and TRBJ1-5; D remains ambiguous. Germline lookup yields CDR1 SGHTA and CDR2 FQGNSA. The CDR3 loop spans 16 amino acids. The entire variable domain, with the rest obtained from reference TRBV7-2 and TRBJ1-5, is as follows: GAGVSQSPSNKVTEKGKDVELRCDPISGHTALYWYRQSLGQGLEFLIYFQGNSAPDKSGLPSDRFSAERTGGSVSTLTIQRTQQEDSAVYLCASSRAGGTRGQLQHFGDGTRLSIL.

The V gene is TRBV24-1, the J gene TRBJ2-3; TRBD1 agrees at 9 bases. Germline CDR1 and CDR2: KGHDR and SFDVKD. V shed 2 bases and J 3 bases; nucleotides not matched to a gene: 5. This CDR3 has 16 residues. The CDR3, as DNA: TGTGCCACCAGTGATTGGACAGGGGTTGGGACAGATACGCAGTATTTT. It is translated as CATSDWTGVGTDTQYF.

In its sample, this clonotype was seen many times. The J gene is TRBJ1-1, the V gene TRBV12-3 or TRBV12-4; D ambiguous. The V and J ends lost 3 bases and 1 base respectively, with 6 bases between them. This CDR3 spans 13 amino acids. CDR3: CASSFSANTEAFF. The CDR3 coding sequence is TGTGCCAGCAGTTTCAGTGCGAACACTGAAGCTTTCTTT.

The genes are TRBV19 and TRBJ2-5; D is perhaps TRBD1 (5 bases). Germline CDR1 LNHDA, CDR2 SQIVND (reference sequence). The V and J ends lost 3 bases and 2 bases respectively, with 7 bases between them. The CDR3 runs to 13 residues. CDR3 amino acids: CASSIRQQETQYF. The DNA for the CDR3 is TGTGCCAGTAGTATCAGACAGCAAGAGACCCAGTACTTC. The full variable domain, its missing parts supplied by reference TRBV19 and TRBJ2-5, is DGGITQSPKYLFRKEGQNVTLSCEQNLNHDAMYWYRQDPGQGLRLIYYSQIVNDFQKGDIAEGYSVSREKKESFPLTVTSAQKNPTAFYLCASSIRQQETQYFGPGTRLLVL.

As concerns this clonotype: The junction departs from germline at one end; a sequencing error may be responsible. This chain uses TRBV27 with TRBJ2-1, with 11 bases fitting TRBD2. This CDR3 is 16 amino acids long. Germline CDR1 and CDR2: MNHEY and SMNVEV (reference sequence). The CDR3 reads CAGSTKTSGRRNEQFF. The CDR3 nucleotides are TGTGCCGGCAGTACTAAAACTAGCGGGAGACGCAATGAGCAGTTCTTC.